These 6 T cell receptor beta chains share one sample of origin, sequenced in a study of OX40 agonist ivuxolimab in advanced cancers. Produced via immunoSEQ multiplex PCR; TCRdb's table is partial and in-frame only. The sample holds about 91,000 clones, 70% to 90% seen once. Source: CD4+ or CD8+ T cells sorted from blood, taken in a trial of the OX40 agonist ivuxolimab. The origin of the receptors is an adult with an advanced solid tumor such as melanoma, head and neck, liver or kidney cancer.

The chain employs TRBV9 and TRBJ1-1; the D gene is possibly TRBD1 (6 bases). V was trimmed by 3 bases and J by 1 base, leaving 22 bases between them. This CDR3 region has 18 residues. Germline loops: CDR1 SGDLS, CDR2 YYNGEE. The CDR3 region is CASSAEGGRGLANTEAFF. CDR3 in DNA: TGTGCCAGCAGCGCAGAGGGGGGACGAGGGCTCGCGAACACTGAAGCTTTCTTT.

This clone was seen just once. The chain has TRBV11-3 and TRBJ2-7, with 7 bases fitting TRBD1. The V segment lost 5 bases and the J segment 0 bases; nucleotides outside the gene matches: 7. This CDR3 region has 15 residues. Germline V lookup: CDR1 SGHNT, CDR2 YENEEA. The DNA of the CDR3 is TGTGCCAGCAGCCCGGCGGCAGGGGGCTCCTACGAGCAGTACGTC. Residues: CASSPAAGGSYEQYV.

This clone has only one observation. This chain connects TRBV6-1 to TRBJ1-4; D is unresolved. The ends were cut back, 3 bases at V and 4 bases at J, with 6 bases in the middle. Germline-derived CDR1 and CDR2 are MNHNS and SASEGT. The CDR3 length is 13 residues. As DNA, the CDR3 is TGTGCCAGCAGTGATTCGGGTAATGAAAAACTGTTTTTT. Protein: CASSDSGNEKLFF.

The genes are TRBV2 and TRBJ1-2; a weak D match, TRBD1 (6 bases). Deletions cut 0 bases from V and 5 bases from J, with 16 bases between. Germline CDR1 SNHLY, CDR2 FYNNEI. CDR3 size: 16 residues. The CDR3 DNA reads TGTGCCAGCAGTGAAGCGGGGGCAGGGCCGGGGTATGGCTACACCTTC. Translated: CASSEAGAGPGYGYTF.

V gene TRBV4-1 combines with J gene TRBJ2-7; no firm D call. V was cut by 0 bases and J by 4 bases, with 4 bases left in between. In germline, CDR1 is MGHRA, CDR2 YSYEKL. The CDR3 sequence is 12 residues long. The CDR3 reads CASSQDLYEQYF. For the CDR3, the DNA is TGCGCCAGCAGCCAAGACCTTTACGAGCAGTACTTC.

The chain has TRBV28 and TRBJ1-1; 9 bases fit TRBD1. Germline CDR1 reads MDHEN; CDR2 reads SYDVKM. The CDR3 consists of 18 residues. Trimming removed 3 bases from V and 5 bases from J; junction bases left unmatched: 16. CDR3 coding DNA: TGTGCCAGCAGTTTCACCTCACGAGACAGGGGGAAAAATACTGAAGCTTTCTTT. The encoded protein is CASSFTSRDRGKNTEAFF.